Listed below are T cell receptor beta chains from one sample, sequenced in a study of T-cell reconstitution after alpha-beta-depleted transplantation in children. In TCRdb, the PCR reads were re-called with MiXCR into one record per CDR3 protein. The sample holds some 460,000 distinct CDR3 sequences, around 15% seen once. Sequences were derived from PBMCs, mostly from graft donor cells, sampled 360 days after TCRalphabeta/CD19-depleted stem cell transplant. These receptor sequences come from a boy younger than two who had a stem cell transplant for Wiskott-Aldrich syndrome, so the T cells may come from the graft donor. The CDR3 runs from the conserved cysteine through the conserved F or W. The order of the fields is J gene, clone size, V gene, D gene, CDR3 protein, CDR3 DNA. A D gene is named only where the DNA matches it firmly. Clone size, where shown, is once, few, many, or a class for clones that have expanded.

TRBJ2-7,NA,TRBV6-6,NA,CASSSLGGDEQYF,TGTGCCAGCAGTTCCCTGGGGGGCGACGAGCAGTACTTC
TRBJ1-2,NA,TRBV5-1,NA,CASSAWLGAYGYTF,TGCGCCAGCAGCGCATGGTTAGGGGCCTATGGCTACACCTTC
TRBJ2-7,few,TRBV4-3,NA,CASSKNRVYEQYF,TGCGCCAGCAGCAAGAACAGGGTGTACGAGCAGTACTTC
TRBJ1-5,few,TRBV12-3/TRBV12-4,NA,CASSPAINQPQHF,TGTGCCAGCAGTCCCGCTATCAATCAGCCCCAGCATTTT
TRBJ2-3,few,TRBV5-1,TRBD1,CASSLPRTGGTDTQYF,TGCGCCAGCAGCTTACCTCGGACAGGGGGCACAGATACGCAGTATTTT
TRBJ2-7,few,TRBV10-2,NA,CASSDEQKEQYF,TGCGCCAGCAGTGATGAACAGAAAGAGCAGTACTTC
TRBJ2-1,few,TRBV30,TRBD1,CAWRRDSYNEQFF,TGTGCCTGGAGGAGGGACAGCTACAATGAGCAGTTCTTC
TRBJ2-5,few,TRBV5-1,NA,CASVGGDRLPNLQETQYF,TGCGCCAGCGTAGGGGGGGACAGGTTACCGAATCTGCAAGAGACCCAGTACTTC
TRBJ2-1,few,TRBV7-9,TRBD2,CASSLKRTSGDEQFF,TGTGCCAGCAGCTTAAAAAGGACTAGCGGCGATGAGCAGTTCTTC
TRBJ2-2,few,TRBV10-3,NA,CAISMNTGELFF,TGTGCCATCAGCATGAACACCGGGGAGCTGTTTTTT
TRBJ1-6,NA,TRBV12-3/TRBV12-4,NA,CASRRGVGSPLHF,TGTGCCAGCAGAAGGGGGGTTGGTTCACCCCTCCACTTT
TRBJ2-7,NA,TRBV6-2/TRBV6-3,TRBD2,CASGPDGLGVYEQYF,TGTGCCAGCGGACCGGACGGACTAGGAGTCTACGAGCAGTACTTC
TRBJ1-1,NA,TRBV12-3/TRBV12-4,NA,CASSSPGKWNTEAFF,TGTGCCAGCAGTTCCCCAGGGAAGTGGAACACTGAAGCTTTCTTT
TRBJ2-3,NA,TRBV29-1,TRBD1,CSVKGQRSTDTQYF,TGCAGCGTGAAGGGACAGAGGTCTACAGATACGCAGTATTTT
TRBJ2-2,NA,TRBV20-1,NA,CSAWTAANTGELFF,TGCAGTGCTTGGACGGCAGCGAACACCGGGGAGCTGTTTTTT
TRBJ1-1,NA,TRBV6-5,NA,CASSRGREAFF,TGTGCCAGCAGCAGGGGCCGTGAAGCTTTCTTT
TRBJ2-2,few,TRBV5-1,NA,CASSLTPPKGVGDNTGELFF,TGCGCCAGCAGCTTAACCCCGCCAAAGGGAGTCGGAGATAACACCGGGGAGCTGTTTTTT
TRBJ2-1,NA,TRBV12-3/TRBV12-4,NA,CASSLRLNSYNEQFF,TGTGCCAGCAGTTTACGACTAAACTCCTACAATGAGCAGTTCTTC
TRBJ2-2,few,TRBV5-1,NA,CASSPFKGPGTGELFF,TGCGCCAGCAGCCCTTTTAAGGGACCGGGGACCGGGGAGCTGTTTTTT
TRBJ2-1,NA,TRBV29-1,TRBD1,CSGGQGYNEQFF,TGCAGCGGGGGACAGGGGTACAATGAGCAGTTCTTC
TRBJ2-1,NA,TRBV9,NA,CASSVGPTGGGWGRNEQFF,TGTGCCAGCAGCGTAGGTCCGACAGGTGGAGGGTGGGGGCGGAATGAGCAGTTCTTC
TRBJ1-2,NA,TRBV28,NA,CASTETGTRGYTF,TGTGCCAGCACCGAAACAGGGACTCGGGGCTACACCTTC
TRBJ2-7,few,TRBV20-1,NA,CSASSAGPASYEQYF,TGCAGTGCTAGTAGTGCGGGGCCCGCCTCCTACGAGCAGTACTTC
TRBJ2-7,NA,TRBV20-1,NA,CSARDRGAWQYF,TGCAGTGCTAGAGATCGGGGGGCTTGGCAGTACTTC
TRBJ2-1,NA,TRBV6-2/TRBV6-3,NA,CASTSGQHNEQFF,TGTGCCAGCACTTCTGGACAGCACAATGAGCAGTTCTTC
TRBJ2-7,NA,TRBV12-3/TRBV12-4,NA,CASSLPGSSYEQYF,TGTGCCAGCAGTCTCCCGGGGAGCTCCTACGAGCAGTACTTC
TRBJ2-5,NA,TRBV15,NA,CATSQRLERRETQYF,TGTGCCACCAGCCAACGACTAGAGCGCAGAGAGACCCAGTACTTC
TRBJ1-1,NA,TRBV29-1,NA,CSVEAGFLGAFF,TGCAGCGTTGAAGCCGGGTTTCTTGGAGCTTTCTTT
TRBJ2-7,NA,TRBV21-1,NA,CASSKSTSGGSYEQYF,TGTGCCAGCAGTAAATCGACTAGCGGGGGCTCCTACGAGCAGTACTTC
TRBJ2-2,NA,TRBV12-5,NA,CASGLAASTGELFF,TGTGCTAGTGGTTTGGCGGCTTCCACCGGGGAGCTGTTTTTT
TRBJ2-5,few,TRBV7-2,TRBD2,CASSLTGLAGARETQYF,TGTGCCAGCAGCTTAACGGGACTAGCGGGGGCCCGAGAGACCCAGTACTTC